This TCR beta chain was retrieved from a study of blood T cells in healthy people across ages. General study findings and limits: Per million T cells, TCR beta diversity dropped roughly linearly as age increased.

Ten or more counts support this clonotype. What it recognizes is unknown. A sample-barcoded 5' primer and a J-beta primer mix were used in a second PCR of roughly 7 to 12 cycles. MiXCR, run by TCRdb on the 5' RACE reads, gives a single entry per CDR3 protein. Of more than 550,000 distinct CDR3 sequences in the sample, 22% were seen once. Source material: blood. This clonotype was obtained from a man between 65 and 85 years old in good health.

The CDR3 protein is CASSSAGTSSQETQYF. Written as DNA, the CDR3 is TGCGCCAGCAGCTCGGCAGGCACTAGCTCCCAAGAGACCCAGTACTTC. This chain joins TRBV5-1 and TRBJ2-5; a possible D gene is TRBD2 (6 bases). Germline V gene sequence: CDR1 SGHRS, CDR2 YFSETQ. V dropped 3 bases and J dropped 1 base, with 16 bases sitting between them. The CDR3 is made up of 16 amino acids.